Listed below are T cell receptor beta chains from one sample, sequenced in a study of blood T cell repertoires in COVID-19. Using immunoSEQ multiplex PCR, the repertoire was profiled, and TCRdb retains in-frame clones only, with some absent. The sample records around 200,000 clones, roughly 85% being singletons. Input material: PBMCs or T cells enriched from blood (not recorded which). These receptors originate from a man aged 40-50 years who had recovered from COVID-19. The CDR3 runs from the conserved cysteine through the conserved F or W. Fields, in order: J gene, V gene, D gene, clone size, CDR3 protein, CDR3 DNA. D genes are given only for firm matches. Clone sizes are given selectively: once, few, many, or a class where the clone is expanded.

J: TRBJ2-7
V: TRBV5-1
D: .
size: .
CDR3: CASSLGTEKYEQYF
DNA: TGCGCCAGCAGCTTGGGAACAGAGAAGTACGAGCAGTACTTC

J: TRBJ1-2
V: TRBV6-5
D: TRBD1
size: .
CDR3: CASRKAGQGATGYTF
DNA: TGTGCCAGCAGAAAAGCGGGACAGGGGGCAACTGGCTACACCTTC

J: TRBJ1-2
V: TRBV5-6
D: .
size: .
CDR3: CASSLGDTNYGYTF
DNA: TGTGCCAGCAGCTTGGGAGATACTAACTATGGCTACACCTTC

J: TRBJ2-7
V: TRBV2
D: .
size: .
CDR3: CASTVSSYEQYF
DNA: TGTGCCAGCACGGTTAGCTCCTACGAGCAGTACTTC

J: TRBJ2-7
V: TRBV28
D: TRBD1
size: .
CDR3: CASRPMTGQDYEQYF
DNA: TGTGCCAGCAGGCCTATGACTGGACAGGACTACGAGCAGTACTTC

J: TRBJ1-6
V: TRBV27
D: .
size: .
CDR3: CASGPDVLPNSPLHF
DNA: TGTGCCAGCGGGCCCGACGTTCTCCCTAATTCACCCCTCCACTTT

J: TRBJ1-1
V: TRBV28
D: TRBD1
size: .
CDR3: CASSAGQENTEAFF
DNA: TGTGCCAGCAGCGCCGGACAGGAGAACACTGAAGCTTTCTTT

J: TRBJ2-5
V: TRBV4-1
D: .
size: once
CDR3: CASSQEEAGDGETQYF
DNA: TGCGCCAGCAGCCAAGAGGAAGCAGGGGATGGGGAGACCCAGTACTTC

J: TRBJ2-2
V: TRBV12-5
D: .
size: .
CDR3: CASSVRGGDTGELFF
DNA: .

J: TRBJ2-3
V: TRBV5-1
D: TRBD2
size: .
CDR3: CASSQGLAGETDTQYF
DNA: TGCGCCAGCAGCCAAGGACTAGCGGGAGAAACAGATACGCAGTATTTT

J: TRBJ1-1
V: TRBV30
D: .
size: .
CDR3: CAWSVSVNTEAFF
DNA: TGTGCCTGGAGTGTTTCAGTGAACACTGAAGCTTTCTTT

J: TRBJ1-5
V: TRBV15
D: TRBD1
size: .
CDR3: CATSPDRGNQPQHF
DNA: TGTGCCACCAGTCCCGACAGGGGCAATCAGCCCCAGCATTTT

J: TRBJ2-1
V: TRBV9
D: TRBD2
size: .
CDR3: CASSVGLANEQFF
DNA: TGTGCCAGCAGCGTAGGACTAGCCAATGAGCAGTTCTTC

J: TRBJ2-1
V: TRBV4-1
D: .
size: .
CDR3: CASSQVGIGTGPFF
DNA: .

J: TRBJ1-3
V: TRBV19
D: .
size: .
CDR3: CASSERWVPGNTIYF
DNA: TGTGCCAGTAGTGAGCGGTGGGTGCCCGGAAACACCATATATTTT

J: TRBJ2-7
V: TRBV6-5
D: .
size: .
CDR3: CASSYGLEGKQYF
DNA: TGTGCCAGCAGTTACGGTTTGGAGGGAAAGCAGTACTTC

J: TRBJ1-3
V: TRBV29-1
D: .
size: .
CDR3: CSVAGGDGRNTIYF
DNA: TGCAGCGTTGCAGGCGGGGATGGGAGAAACACCATATATTTT

J: TRBJ2-3
V: TRBV9
D: TRBD2
size: .
CDR3: CASSRAGGRTDTQYF
DNA: TGTGCCAGCAGCCGGGCGGGGGGCCGCACAGATACGCAGTATTTT

J: TRBJ2-1
V: TRBV7-9
D: TRBD2
size: few
CDR3: CASSGDYSSYNEQFF
DNA: TGTGCCAGCAGCGGGGACTACAGCTCCTACAATGAGCAGTTCTTC

J: TRBJ1-2
V: TRBV28
D: TRBD1
size: once
CDR3: CASRPDRGPFYNYGYTF
DNA: TGTGCCAGCAGACCCGACAGGGGTCCCTTTTATAACTATGGCTACACCTTC

J: TRBJ1-1
V: TRBV5-1
D: .
size: .
CDR3: CASSLVSTEAFF
DNA: TGCGCCAGCAGCCTGGTCTCTACTGAAGCTTTCTTT

J: TRBJ1-4
V: TRBV11-3
D: TRBD1
size: .
CDR3: CASSSSTGREKLFF
DNA: TGTGCCAGCAGCTCTTCGACAGGGAGAGAAAAACTGTTTTTT

J: TRBJ1-5
V: TRBV9
D: .
size: .
CDR3: CASSAEGSNQPQHF
DNA: TGTGCCAGCAGCGCAGAGGGAAGCAATCAGCCCCAGCATTTT

J: TRBJ1-2
V: TRBV5-5
D: TRBD1
size: .
CDR3: CATGPGTGVHGYTF
DNA: TGTGCCACCGGTCCCGGGACAGGGGTTCATGGCTACACCTTC

J: TRBJ1-2
V: TRBV28
D: TRBD1
size: .
CDR3: CASSPGTGAYGYTF
DNA: TGTGCCAGCAGTCCCGGGACAGGGGCGTATGGCTACACCTTC

J: TRBJ2-7
V: TRBV13
D: .
size: .
CDR3: CASSPGFSEQYF
DNA: TGTGCCAGCAGCCCCGGGTTTTCCGAGCAGTACTTC

J: TRBJ1-3
V: TRBV11-3
D: .
size: .
CDR3: CASVGFSGNTIYF
DNA: TGTGCCTCCGTGGGCTTCTCTGGAAACACCATATATTTT

J: TRBJ1-1
V: TRBV18
D: TRBD1
size: .
CDR3: CASSPLGTGIPEAFF
DNA: TGTGCCAGCTCACCATTGGGGACAGGGATCCCTGAAGCTTTCTTT

J: TRBJ1-1
V: TRBV7-2
D: .
size: .
CDR3: CASSLESGYRPQNTEAFF
DNA: TGTGCCAGCAGCTTAGAGTCGGGGTATAGGCCACAGAACACTGAAGCTTTCTTT

J: TRBJ2-1
V: TRBV11-2
D: .
size: .
CDR3: CASSLDSDNEQFF
DNA: TGTGCCAGCAGCTTAGATAGCGACAATGAGCAGTTCTTC

J: TRBJ2-1
V: TRBV21-1
D: .
size: .
CDR3: CAKTRRLGTTPNNEQFF
DNA: TGTGCCAAAACCCGGAGACTAGGGACTACCCCGAACAATGAGCAGTTCTTC

J: TRBJ1-2
V: TRBV10-3
D: .
size: .
CDR3: CAISDYREYYTF
DNA: TGTGCCATCAGTGATTACAGGGAGTACTACACCTTC

J: TRBJ2-3
V: TRBV30
D: TRBD1
size: .
CDR3: CAWSVGTGGIPDTQYF
DNA: TGTGCCTGGAGTGTGGGGACAGGGGGAATTCCAGATACGCAGTATTTT

J: TRBJ1-2
V: TRBV4-1
D: .
size: few
CDR3: CASSQAGNYGYTF
DNA: TGCGCCAGCAGCCAGGCGGGGAACTATGGCTACACCTTC

J: TRBJ2-7
V: TRBV6-2/TRBV6-3
D: TRBD2
size: .
CDR3: CASSASGTSYEQYF
DNA: TGTGCCAGCAGTGCTAGCGGGACCTCCTACGAGCAGTACTTC

J: TRBJ1-2
V: TRBV11-2
D: .
size: .
CDR3: CASSSRGGHIYGYTF
DNA: TGTGCCAGCAGCTCCCGGGGAGGACACATCTATGGCTACACCTTC

J: TRBJ2-5
V: TRBV12-3/TRBV12-4
D: .
size: .
CDR3: CASMAGHQETQYF
DNA: TGTGCCAGCATGGCGGGGCACCAAGAGACCCAGTACTTC

J: TRBJ2-7
V: TRBV6-5
D: TRBD2
size: once
CDR3: CASRRTSGIYEQYF
DNA: TGTGCCAGCAGGCGGACTAGCGGAATCTACGAGCAGTACTTC

J: TRBJ2-6
V: TRBV3-1/TRBV3-2
D: .
size: .
CDR3: CASSPIVFSRANVLTF
DNA: TGTGCCAGCAGCCCCATTGTTTTCTCTAGGGCCAACGTCCTGACTTTC

J: TRBJ2-6
V: TRBV28
D: .
size: once
CDR3: CASTVYGSGANVLTF
DNA: TGTGCCAGCACCGTCTATGGTTCTGGGGCCAACGTCCTGACTTTC

J: TRBJ2-7
V: TRBV9
D: TRBD1
size: .
CDR3: CASSSDRSHLGEQYF
DNA: TGTGCCAGCAGCTCGGACAGGAGCCACTTGGGTGAGCAGTACTTC

J: TRBJ2-2
V: TRBV18
D: .
size: .
CDR3: CASSLLTNTGELFF
DNA: TGTGCCAGCTCACTACTAACGAACACCGGGGAGCTGTTTTTT

J: TRBJ1-1
V: TRBV30
D: .
size: .
CDR3: CAWSVVSSHTEAFF
DNA: TGTGCCTGGAGTGTAGTTAGTTCTCACACTGAAGCTTTCTTT

J: TRBJ1-1
V: TRBV7-6
D: TRBD1
size: .
CDR3: CASSLEGALGTEAFF
DNA: TGTGCCAGCAGCTTAGAGGGGGCCCTGGGCACTGAAGCTTTCTTT

J: TRBJ2-3
V: TRBV7-6
D: TRBD2
size: .
CDR3: CASSPRTSGGTDTQYF
DNA: TGTGCCAGCAGCCCCCGGACTAGCGGGGGGACAGATACGCAGTATTTT

J: TRBJ1-2
V: TRBV10-1
D: .
size: .
CDR3: CASSDHSAYGYTF
DNA: TGCGCCAGCAGTGACCACAGTGCCTATGGCTACACCTTC

J: TRBJ1-2
V: TRBV5-4
D: .
size: .
CDR3: CASSPGQLFYGYTF
DNA: TGTGCCAGCAGCCCCGGACAGCTCTTCTATGGCTACACCTTC

J: TRBJ2-2
V: TRBV5-5
D: TRBD2
size: .
CDR3: CASSLRGLAGPGELFF
DNA: TGTGCCAGCAGCCTCCGGGGACTAGCGGGGCCCGGGGAGCTGTTTTTT

J: TRBJ1-1
V: TRBV27
D: .
size: .
CDR3: CASSLPNTEAFF
DNA: TGTGCCAGCAGTTTACCTAACACTGAAGCTTTCTTT

J: TRBJ1-1
V: TRBV19
D: .
size: .
CDR3: CASVQSNTEAFF
DNA: TGTGCCAGCGTCCAGTCGAACACTGAAGCTTTCTTT

J: TRBJ2-1
V: TRBV29-1
D: .
size: .
CDR3: CSVEGGDSSYNEQFF
DNA: TGCAGCGTTGAAGGGGGGGACAGCTCCTACAATGAGCAGTTCTTC